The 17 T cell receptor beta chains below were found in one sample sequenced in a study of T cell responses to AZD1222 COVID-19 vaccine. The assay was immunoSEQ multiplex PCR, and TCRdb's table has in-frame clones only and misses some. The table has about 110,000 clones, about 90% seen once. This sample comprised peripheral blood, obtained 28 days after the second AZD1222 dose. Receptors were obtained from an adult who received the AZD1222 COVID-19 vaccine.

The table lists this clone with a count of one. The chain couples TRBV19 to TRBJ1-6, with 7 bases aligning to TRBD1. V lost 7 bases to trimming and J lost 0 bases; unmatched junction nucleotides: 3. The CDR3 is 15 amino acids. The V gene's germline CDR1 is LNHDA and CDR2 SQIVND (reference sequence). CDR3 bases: TGTGCCAGTAAGACAGGGAGCTCCTATAATTCACCCCTCCACTTT. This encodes CASKTGSSYNSPLHF.

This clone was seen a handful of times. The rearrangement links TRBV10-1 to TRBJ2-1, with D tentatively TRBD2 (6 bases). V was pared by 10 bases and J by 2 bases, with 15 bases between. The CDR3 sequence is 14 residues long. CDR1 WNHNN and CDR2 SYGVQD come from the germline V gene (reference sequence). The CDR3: CATLGGLTYNEQFF. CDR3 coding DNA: TGCGCCACCCTCGGGGGACTCACCTACAATGAGCAGTTCTTC.

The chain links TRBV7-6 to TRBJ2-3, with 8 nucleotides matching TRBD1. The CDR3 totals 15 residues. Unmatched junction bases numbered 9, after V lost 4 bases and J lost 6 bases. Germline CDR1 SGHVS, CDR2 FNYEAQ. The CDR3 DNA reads TGTGCCAGCAGCTCCGGACAGGGACTTTGGGATACGCAGTATTTT. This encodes CASSSGQGLWDTQYF.

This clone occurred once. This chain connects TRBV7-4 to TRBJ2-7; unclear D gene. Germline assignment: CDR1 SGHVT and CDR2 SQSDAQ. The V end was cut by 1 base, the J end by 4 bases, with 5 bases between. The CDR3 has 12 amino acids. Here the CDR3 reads CASSLVSYEQYF. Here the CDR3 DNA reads TGTGCCAGCAGCTTAGTTTCTTACGAGCAGTACTTC.

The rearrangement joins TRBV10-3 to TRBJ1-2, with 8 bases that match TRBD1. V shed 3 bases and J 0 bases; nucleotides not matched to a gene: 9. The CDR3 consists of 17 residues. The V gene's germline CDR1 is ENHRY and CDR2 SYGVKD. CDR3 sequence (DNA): TGTGCCATCAGTGAAAGGGTGACAGGGGCCACTAACTATGGCTACACCTTC. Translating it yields CAISERVTGATNYGYTF.

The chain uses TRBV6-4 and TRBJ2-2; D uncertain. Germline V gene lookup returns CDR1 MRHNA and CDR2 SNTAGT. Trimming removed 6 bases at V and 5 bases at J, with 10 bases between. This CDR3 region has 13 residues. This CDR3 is CASRAQQTGELFF. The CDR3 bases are TGTGCCAGCAGAGCTCAACAGACCGGGGAGCTGTTTTTT.

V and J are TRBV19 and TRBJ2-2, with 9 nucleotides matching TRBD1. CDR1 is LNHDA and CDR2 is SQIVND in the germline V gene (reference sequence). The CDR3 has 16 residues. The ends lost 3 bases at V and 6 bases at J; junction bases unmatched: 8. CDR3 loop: CASSIVQGAHPGELFF. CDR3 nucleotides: TGTGCCAGTAGTATCGTACAGGGGGCTCATCCCGGGGAGCTGTTTTTT.

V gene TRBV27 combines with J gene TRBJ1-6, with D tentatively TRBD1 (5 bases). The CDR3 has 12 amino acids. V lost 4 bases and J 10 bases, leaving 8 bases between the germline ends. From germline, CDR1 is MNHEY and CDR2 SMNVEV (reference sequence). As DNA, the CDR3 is TGTGCCAGCAGTTCAGGGATCTCACCCCTCCACTTT. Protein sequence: CASSSGISPLHF.

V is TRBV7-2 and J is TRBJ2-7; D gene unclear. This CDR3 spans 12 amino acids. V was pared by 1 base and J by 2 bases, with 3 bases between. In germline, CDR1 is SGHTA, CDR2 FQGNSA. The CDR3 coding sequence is TGTGCCAGCAGCTTAGGGGCCTACGAGCAGTACTTC. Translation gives CASSLGAYEQYF.

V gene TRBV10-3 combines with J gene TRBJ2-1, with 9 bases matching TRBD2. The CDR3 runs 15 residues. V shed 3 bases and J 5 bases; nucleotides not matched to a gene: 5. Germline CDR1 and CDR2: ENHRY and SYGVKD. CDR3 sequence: CAISEGLAFDNEQFF. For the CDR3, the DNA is TGTGCCATCAGTGAAGGACTAGCGTTCGACAATGAGCAGTTCTTC.

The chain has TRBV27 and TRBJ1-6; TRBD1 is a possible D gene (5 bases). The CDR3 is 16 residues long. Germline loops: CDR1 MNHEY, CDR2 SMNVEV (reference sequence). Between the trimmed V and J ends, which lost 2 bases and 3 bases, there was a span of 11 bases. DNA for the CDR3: TGTGCCAGCAGTTTAACGCGAGGGGACTATAATTCACCCCTCCACTTT. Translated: CASSLTRGDYNSPLHF.

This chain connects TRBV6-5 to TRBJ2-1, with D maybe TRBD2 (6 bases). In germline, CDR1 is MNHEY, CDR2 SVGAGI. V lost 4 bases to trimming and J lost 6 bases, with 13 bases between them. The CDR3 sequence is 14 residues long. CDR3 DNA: TGTGCCAGCAGTTCGCGGGAAGTGGTCAATGAGCAGTTCTTC. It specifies CASSSREVVNEQFF.

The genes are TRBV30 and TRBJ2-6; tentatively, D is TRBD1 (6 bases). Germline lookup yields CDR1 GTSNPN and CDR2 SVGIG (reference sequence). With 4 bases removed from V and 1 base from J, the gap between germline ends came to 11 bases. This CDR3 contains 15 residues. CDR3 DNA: TGTGCCTGGACCTCTGGGACATCTGGGGCCAACGTCCTGACTTTC. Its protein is CAWTSGTSGANVLTF.

The CDR3 spells CAWSRDRGTEAFF. The DNA for the CDR3 is TGTGCCTGGAGTCGGGACAGAGGCACTGAAGCTTTCTTT. The rearrangement uses TRBV30 and TRBJ1-1; TRBD1 matches at 7 bases. CDR3 length equals 13 residues. The germline V gene encodes CDR1 GTSNPN and CDR2 SVGIG (reference sequence). The J segment lost 4 bases and the V segment lost 2 bases, leaving 4 bases of the junction unmatched.

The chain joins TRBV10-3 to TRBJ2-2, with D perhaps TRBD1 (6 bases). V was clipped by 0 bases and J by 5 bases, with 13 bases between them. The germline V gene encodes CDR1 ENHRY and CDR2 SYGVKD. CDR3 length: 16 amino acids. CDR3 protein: CAISESDMQGTGELFF. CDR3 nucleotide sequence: TGTGCCATCAGTGAGTCTGATATGCAGGGGACCGGGGAGCTGTTTTTT.

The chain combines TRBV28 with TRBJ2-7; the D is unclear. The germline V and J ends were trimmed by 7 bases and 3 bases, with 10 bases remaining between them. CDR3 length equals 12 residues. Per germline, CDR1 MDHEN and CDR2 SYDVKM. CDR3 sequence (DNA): TGTGCCAGCACCCTCGACTTCTACGAGCAGTACTTC. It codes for CASTLDFYEQYF.

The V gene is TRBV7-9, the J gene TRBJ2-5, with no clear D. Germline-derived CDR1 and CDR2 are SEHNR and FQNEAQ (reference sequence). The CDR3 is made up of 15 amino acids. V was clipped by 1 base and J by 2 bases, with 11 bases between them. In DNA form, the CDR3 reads TGTGCCAGCAGCTTAGTGGTCACATCTCAAGAGACCCAGTACTTC. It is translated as CASSLVVTSQETQYF.